This T cell receptor beta chain emerged from a study of molecular identifiers for immune sequencing clone quantification (dated by TCRdb to 2016 to 2019). With regard to the full study: In a replicate experiment, RNA from roughly 20,000 or 100,000 naive CD8 T cells was split into five aliquots, four of which were sequenced. This methods study used CD8 T cells to benchmark TCR RNA copy counting and molecular-identifier clustering-based TCR repertoire sequencing (MIDCIRS). The research as a whole found: In CMV-specific effector cells, clones with more than 20 RNA copies accounted for over 97% of molecules, whereas in naive cells such clones accounted for under 1%. Modeling estimated about 3 recovered TCR RNA copies per cell, compared with about ten by digital PCR, which implies about 30% capture efficiency. The naive libraries included spiked-in Jurkat TCR RNA (roughly 9 copies' worth), and this RNA is not part of the donor repertoire. Identical TCR molecules sharing a barcode could cause highly expanded clone sizes to be underestimated. A single cell's worth of spiked-in Jurkat TCR RNA was reported detectable even among under 1.1 million naive CD8 T cells. When barcode sub-clustering was omitted, TCR diversity was inflated by chimeric consensus sequences, with chimeras reaching as high as 47%.

At least ten counts were recorded for this clonotype. It has no known antigen specificity. No per-base quality is available; no much larger clone lies one base away. From cysteine to phenylalanine, the CDR3 is 17 amino acids long. Kept here is only the CDR3 DNA, which spans 51 bases and is read in frame from base 1. The germline V gene encodes CDR1 MNHEY and CDR2 SMNVEV (reference sequence). Ends trimmed: V by 6 bases, J by 5 bases; bases unmatched to a gene: 15. Library method: PCR. Sequencing relied on an Illumina HiSeq 4000. Bulk TCR libraries were prepared as previously described, using TCR primers listed in Table S5. Purification of total RNA was performed with the Qiagen AllPrep DNA/RNA kit. Before analysis, reads from multiple sequencing runs of one library were combined. The paper's data handling went like this. Only reads with exact TCR constant sequence were kept, trimmed to 150 nt, and grouped by their 12-nt molecular barcodes. Reads within each barcode group were sub-clustered using a 15% Levenshtein threshold, and quality-weighted consensus sequences were constructed for each RNA molecule. Non-functional sequences were discarded, and so were lower-count sequences lying one edit away from another sequence. Based on a fit of two negative binomial distributions, barcode sub-clusters having less than 20% of the maximum read count were discarded. TCRdb took the public reads, trimmed them with fastp at Q25, ran MiXCR for clone calling and kept in-frame beta chains. Each CDR3 protein appears once, grouped with its most common genes and DNA. Here the V and J calls rest on TCRdb's processing, not on the authors' analysis. The sample data list under 65,000 distinct CDR3 sequences, and approximately 25% of these were observed just once. The ten top clones hold 1.5% to 2% of the sample.

Libraries of naive CD8 T cells were built from around 20,000 to 1,000,000 sorted cells, with 10%, 30% or 50% of the purified RNA used. On a BD FACSAria II, naive CD8 T cells were FACS-sorted as CD8+CD4-CCR7+CD45RA+ and collected into RLT Plus buffer. Roughly ten TCR copies' worth of Jurkat RNA were spiked into roughly 20,000-1,000,000 naive CD8 T cell samples to test detection sensitivity. Enrichment of CD8 T cells was done with RosetteSep CD8+ T Cell Enrichment Cocktail plus Ficoll-Paque, and ACK red cell lysis came afterward. Source material: naive CD8+ T cells from blood, with Jurkat cell RNA spiked in. The intended sense of this specimen's cell subset or site label: FACS-sorted CD8+CD4-CCR7+CD45RA+ naive T cells. This receptor was identified in a human donor in good health. Some libraries in this study had Jurkat cell RNA spiked in. The V and J genes are TRBV27 and TRBJ2-1; TRBD2 matches 8 bases in the middle. The DNA reads TGTGCCAGCAGCCTGAGCGGCCTAGCGGGCTACGACAATGAGCAGTTCTTC. Its amino acids are CASSLSGLAGYDNEQFF.